The table lists the clone carrying this T cell receptor (beta chain) with many counts. The data are from a study of CD8 T cells in ankylosing spondylitis. Trimming took 4 bases from V and 7 from J, leaving 16 bases between them. This CDR3 region has 14 residues. Germline V gives CDR1 KGHSY, CDR2 FQNENV. In making TCR beta libraries, quantitative 5'-RACE with molecular barcodes was used. TCRdb re-analysed the 5' RACE reads in MiXCR, keeping a single row per CDR3 protein. The sample contains about 300,000 distinct CDR3 sequences, approximately 10% of which appear only once. The sequenced sample was blood, either unsorted or a sorted T cell fraction (not recorded which). The sequence derives from a female donor with ankylosing spondylitis or in good health (not recorded which). The rearrangement uses TRBV16 and TRBJ1-2; no clear D. In nucleotides, the CDR3 is TGTGCCAGCAGCCGGGTTGATGATGAGGCTGGCTACACCTTC. Amino acids: CASSRVDDEAGYTF.